Presented here are 20 T cell receptor beta chains from one specimen sequenced in a study of sequential checkpoint blockade in melanoma. Sample treatment: randomized to nivolumab then ipilimumab (arm A) or the reverse (arm B). Assay used: immunoSEQ multiplex PCR; TCRdb lists only in-frame clones, some missing. The repertoire consists of approximately 9,700 clones, with less than 25% occurring once and the leading ten covering roughly a sixth. This specimen consisted of tumor tissue (inferred from file names), obtained from a patient given nivolumab and ipilimumab in sequence. The receptor source for this set is a human donor with melanoma.

The V gene is TRBV18, the J gene TRBJ2-5, with D possibly matching TRBD2 (6 bases). The CDR3 sequence is 16 residues long. V was trimmed by 2 bases and J by 1 base, leaving 14 bases between them. Germline V lookup: CDR1 KGHSH, CDR2 LQKENI. CDR3 region: CASSPARGLFQETQYF. CDR3 bases: TGTGCCAGCTCACCAGCTCGGGGACTCTTCCAAGAGACCCAGTACTTC.

J is TRBJ1-2 and V is TRBV6-8, with a tentative D call TRBD1 (5 bases). In germline, CDR1 is MNHGY, CDR2 SAAAGT. Trimming took off 7 bases at V and 7 bases at J, with 16 bases between the two ends. The CDR3 totals 13 residues. CDR3 bases: TGTGCCAGCATGAGGGGTGGGCTTGGTGGCTACACCTTC. Translated, it gives CASMRGGLGGYTF.

The chain joins TRBV9 to TRBJ1-2, with TRBD1 identical over 8 bases. Germline-derived CDR1 and CDR2 are SGDLS and YYNGEE. The CDR3 spans 15 residues. V trimming: 2 bases; J trimming: 4 bases; junction bases outside the gene matches: 7. CDR3 in amino acids: CASSVDREVSYGYTF. The CDR3 region has the DNA TGTGCCAGCAGCGTGGACAGGGAAGTTTCCTATGGCTACACCTTC.

For this clone: The junction and the germline gene differ at one end; a read error may be behind it. The J gene is TRBJ2-7, the V gene TRBV7-6; weak D call: TRBD1 (6 bases). CDR3 length: 14 residues. Germline-derived CDR1 and CDR2 are SGHVS and FNYEAQ. Here the CDR3 DNA reads TGTGCTAGCAGCTTAACAAGAGGGGGTGACGAGCAGTACTTC. Translating it yields CASSLTRGGDEQYF.

This clone was seen ten or more times. The chain couples TRBV6-8 to TRBJ1-1; D is unresolved. The CDR3 consists of 14 residues. Between the trimmed V and J ends, which lost 6 bases and 0 bases, there was a span of 11 bases. In germline, CDR1 is MNHGY, CDR2 SAAAGT. As DNA, the CDR3 is TGTGCCAGCAGGGCTGACGGTATGAACACTGAAGCTTTCTTT. It is translated as CASRADGMNTEAFF.

This clone was found a few times. The V gene is TRBV6-8, the J gene TRBJ1-1, with D perhaps TRBD1 (6 bases). With 6 bases removed from V and 1 base from J, the gap between germline ends came to 12 bases. Germline-derived CDR1 and CDR2 are MNHGY and SAAAGT. The CDR3 runs to 14 residues. CDR3 nucleotides: TGTGCCAGCAGCCCGGACAGTTCGAACACTGAAGCTTTCTTT. It encodes CASSPDSSNTEAFF.

This clone was observed a handful of times. CDR3 amino acids: CASSYVAGFEQYF. CDR3 in DNA: TGTGCCAGCAGTTACGTAGCGGGATTCGAGCAGTACTTC. V is TRBV6-8 and J is TRBJ2-7, with TRBD2 identical over 8 bases. The CDR3 length is 13 residues. Germline V lookup: CDR1 MNHGY, CDR2 SAAAGT. Germline trimming cut 2 bases from V and 6 bases from J; bases unmatched to any gene: 3.

This chain connects TRBV11-3 to TRBJ2-1; 11 bases fit TRBD2. This CDR3 spans 15 amino acids. Germline CDR1 and CDR2: SGHNT and YENEEA. The junction had 5 bases not matched to a gene; V was cut back by 4 bases and J by 6 bases. DNA for the CDR3: TGTGCCAGCAGCTCCGGGACTAGCGGAGCCAATGAGCAGTTCTTC. It specifies CASSSGTSGANEQFF.

The chain joins TRBV30 to TRBJ2-3; D may be TRBD1 (6 bases). This CDR3 comprises 13 residues. Germline V gene sequence: CDR1 GTSNPN, CDR2 SVGIG (reference sequence). V lost 0 bases to trimming and J lost 13 bases, with 17 bases between them. The CDR3 sequence: CAWSVWGRQAEYF. The CDR3, as DNA: TGTGCCTGGAGTGTTTGGGGGAGACAGGCGGAGTATTTT.

By share, this clone counts as medium-sized (0.01 to 0.1%). The J gene is TRBJ2-3, the V gene TRBV11-3; D is tentatively TRBD1 or TRBD2 (6 bases each). Looked up from germline, CDR1 is SGHNT and CDR2 is YENEEA. V lost 5 bases and J lost 6, with 21 bases in between. The CDR3 loop spans 16 amino acids. CDR3 DNA: TGTGCCAGCAGCCCGGGTTCAAGAAGGGGGAGGGATACGCAGTATTTT. Its protein product is CASSPGSRRGRDTQYF. The whole variable domain, remainder taken from reference TRBV11-3 and TRBJ2-3, is EAGVVQSPRYKIIEKKQPVAFWCNPISGHNTLYWYLQNLGQGPELLIRYENEEAVDDSQLPKDRFSAERLKGVDSTLKIQPAELGDSAVYLCASSPGSRRGRDTQYFGPGTRLTVL.

The chain employs TRBV19 and TRBJ2-1, with no clear D. CDR3 size: 14 residues. V was shortened by 5 bases and J by 2 bases, with 10 bases between the two germline ends. From germline, CDR1 is LNHDA and CDR2 SQIVND (reference sequence). The CDR3 DNA reads TGTGCCAGTAGTCCAACGTACGCCTACAATGAGCAGTTCTTC. This sequence encodes CASSPTYAYNEQFF.

By share, this clone counts as medium-sized. The chain employs TRBV11-3 and TRBJ1-4; tentative D call: TRBD1 (6 bases). The length of the CDR3 is 14 residues. Germline CDR1 SGHNT, CDR2 YENEEA. With 2 bases removed from V and 8 bases from J, the gap between germline ends came to 12 bases. Here the CDR3 reads CASSLNRDREKLFF. CDR3 DNA sequence: TGTGCCAGCAGCTTAAACAGGGACCGGGAAAAACTGTTTTTT.

This rearrangement joins TRBV10-3 to TRBJ1-3; the D gene is possibly TRBD1 (5 bases). Trimming removed 2 bases at V and 0 bases at J, with 11 bases between. The CDR3 has 16 amino acids. Germline CDR1 ENHRY, CDR2 SYGVKD. CDR3 protein: CAISEPGGTSGNTIYF. The CDR3 DNA is TGTGCCATCAGTGAGCCGGGCGGGACCTCTGGAAACACCATATATTTT.

This clone was counted ten times or more. V gene TRBV4-1 combines with J gene TRBJ1-1; 7 positions agree with TRBD1. In germline, CDR1 is MGHRA, CDR2 YSYEKL. The CDR3 is 15 residues long. Trimming removed 4 bases from V and 5 bases from J; junction bases left unmatched: 10. For the CDR3, the DNA is TGCGCCAGCAGCCTTTTCACAGGGGTCGGAACTGAAGCTTTCTTT. Translating gives CASSLFTGVGTEAFF.

This clone was seen many times. The chain combines TRBV11-3 with TRBJ2-3, with D possibly TRBD2 on 6 matching bases. The CDR3 has 16 residues. CDR1 and CDR2 from the germline V gene are SGHNT and YENEEA. Trimming stripped 5 bases from V and 6 bases from J, with 21 bases between. Written as DNA, the CDR3 is TGTGCCAGCAGCAGAACTCCGGGACTGGGAGTCGATACGCAGTATTTT. Amino acid sequence: CASSRTPGLGVDTQYF.

This clone has only a few counts. This sequence joins TRBV7-5 and TRBJ2-2; the table names TRBD1, a call not compared with the DNA. TRBV7-5 is termed a pseudogene. The CDR3 is made up of 15 amino acids. CDR3 DNA sequence: TGTGCCAGCAGCGACGGACAGGGGTCAACCGGGGAGCTGTTTTTT. Amino acids: CASSDGQGSTGELFF.

This clone is a singleton in its sample. V usage is TRBV25-1 and J usage is TRBJ2-7; D possibly corresponds to TRBD2 (6 bases). The CDR3 length is 13 residues. The germline gives CDR1 MGHDK, CDR2 SYGVNS. Trimming removed 7 bases at V and 0 bases at J, with 10 bases between. CDR3 sequence reads: CASTRESSYEQYF. The CDR3 nucleotides read TGTGCCAGCACACGGGAGAGCTCCTACGAGCAGTACTTC.

This clone appeared a few times. The chain couples TRBV19 to TRBJ2-5; the D gene is possibly TRBD2 (6 bases). V lost 6 bases and J 5 bases, leaving 10 bases between the germline ends. The CDR3 spans 12 residues. Germline V gene sequence: CDR1 LNHDA, CDR2 SQIVND (reference sequence). The CDR3 reads CASSGSRETQYF. CDR3 DNA: TGTGCCAGTAGCGGGAGCCGGGAGACCCAGTACTTC.

This sequence joins TRBV10-2 and TRBJ1-6, with no clear D. Germline V gene data show CDR1 as WSHSY and CDR2 as SAAADI. This CDR3 region has 15 residues. Trimming left V 8 bases short and J 10 bases short, with 21 bases between. CDR3 loop: CASGQYGRKESPLHF. The DNA of the CDR3 is TGCGCCAGCGGTCAATACGGGCGGAAGGAATCACCCCTCCACTTT.

The chain couples TRBV7-7 to TRBJ2-7, with 10 bases that match TRBD2. Unmatched junction bases numbered 7, after V lost 3 bases and J lost 5 bases. Germline-derived CDR1 and CDR2 are SSHAT and FNYEAQ (reference sequence). The CDR3 contains 15 residues. The CDR3 here is CASSFGSGRAHEQYF. The CDR3 DNA reads as TGTGCCAGCAGCTTTGGGAGCGGGAGGGCCCACGAGCAGTACTTC.